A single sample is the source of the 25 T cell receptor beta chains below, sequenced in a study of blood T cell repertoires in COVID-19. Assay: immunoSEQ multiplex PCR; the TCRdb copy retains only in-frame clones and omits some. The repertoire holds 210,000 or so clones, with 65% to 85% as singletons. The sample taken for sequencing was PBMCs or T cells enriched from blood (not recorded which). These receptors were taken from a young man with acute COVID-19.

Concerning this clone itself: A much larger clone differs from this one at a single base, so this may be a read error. CDR3 in amino acids: CASSPPFQGAGNIEAFF. Written as DNA, the CDR3 is TGTGCCAGCTCACCACCGTTCCAGGGGGCAGGTAACATTGAAGCTTTCTTT. The V gene is TRBV18, the J gene TRBJ1-1; 8 positions agree with TRBD1. This CDR3 contains 17 residues. Germline lookup yields CDR1 KGHSH and CDR2 LQKENI.

CDR3 in DNA: TGTGCCACCAGCAGAGTGGCAGGGGGCTTCACTGAAGCTTTCTTT. Its translation is CATSRVAGGFTEAFF. This chain joins TRBV15 and TRBJ1-1; 8 bases fit TRBD1. In germline, CDR1 is LNHNV, CDR2 YYDKDF (reference sequence). V was pared by 1 base and J by 4 bases, with 5 bases of the junction left unmatched. CDR3 length: 15 amino acids. The full variable domain, with the rest looked up from reference TRBV15 and TRBJ1-1, is DAMVIQNPRYQVTQFGKPVTLSCSQTLNHNVMYWYQQKSSQAPKLLFHYYDKDFNNEADTPDNFQSRRPNTSFCFLDIRSPGLGDTAMYLCATSRVAGGFTEAFFGQGTRLTVV.

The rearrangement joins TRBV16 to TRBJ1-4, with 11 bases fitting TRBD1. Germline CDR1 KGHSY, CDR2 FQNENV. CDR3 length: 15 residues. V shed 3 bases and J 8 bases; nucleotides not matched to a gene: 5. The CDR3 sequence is CASSQRDRGTEKLFF. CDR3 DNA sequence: TGTGCCAGCAGCCAGAGGGACAGGGGGACCGAAAAACTGTTTTTT.

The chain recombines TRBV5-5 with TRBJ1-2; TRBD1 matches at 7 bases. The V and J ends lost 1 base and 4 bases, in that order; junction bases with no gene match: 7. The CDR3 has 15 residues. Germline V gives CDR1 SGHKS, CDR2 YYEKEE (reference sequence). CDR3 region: CASSLSGPGGYGYTF. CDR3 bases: TGTGCCAGCAGCTTGTCAGGTCCAGGGGGCTATGGCTACACCTTC.

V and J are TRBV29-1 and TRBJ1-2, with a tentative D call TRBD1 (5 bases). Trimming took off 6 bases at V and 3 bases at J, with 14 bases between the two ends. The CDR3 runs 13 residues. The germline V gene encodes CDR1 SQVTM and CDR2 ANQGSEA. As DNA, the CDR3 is TGCAGCGTGGGGTCAAGGGGTGACTATGGCTACACCTTC. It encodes CSVGSRGDYGYTF.

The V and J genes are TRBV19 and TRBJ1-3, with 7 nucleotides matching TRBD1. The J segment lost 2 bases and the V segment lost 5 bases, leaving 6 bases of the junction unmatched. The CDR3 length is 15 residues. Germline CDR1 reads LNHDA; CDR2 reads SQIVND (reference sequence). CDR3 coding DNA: TGTGCCAGTAGTCCCTCACAGGGGACTGGAAACACCATATATTTT. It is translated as CASSPSQGTGNTIYF.

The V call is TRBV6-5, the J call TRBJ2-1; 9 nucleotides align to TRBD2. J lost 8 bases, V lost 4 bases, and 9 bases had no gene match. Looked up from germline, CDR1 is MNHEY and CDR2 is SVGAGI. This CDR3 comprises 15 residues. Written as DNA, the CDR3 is TGTGCCAGCAGTTTAGCTAGCGGGGCCAAGGATGAGCAGTTCTTC. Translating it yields CASSLASGAKDEQFF.

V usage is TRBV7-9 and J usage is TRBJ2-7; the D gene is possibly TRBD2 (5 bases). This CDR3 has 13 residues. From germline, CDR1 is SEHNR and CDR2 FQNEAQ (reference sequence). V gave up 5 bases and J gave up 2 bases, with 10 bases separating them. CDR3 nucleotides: TGTGCCAGCAGCGAGGGTGCGGCCTACGAGCAGTACTTC. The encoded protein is CASSEGAAYEQYF.

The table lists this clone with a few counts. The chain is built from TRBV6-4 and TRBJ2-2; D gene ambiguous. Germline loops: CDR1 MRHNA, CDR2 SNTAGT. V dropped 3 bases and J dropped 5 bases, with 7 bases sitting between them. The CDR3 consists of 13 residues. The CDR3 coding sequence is TGTGCCAGCAGTGAGGCGGCAACCGGGGAGCTGTTTTTT. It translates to CASSEAATGELFF.

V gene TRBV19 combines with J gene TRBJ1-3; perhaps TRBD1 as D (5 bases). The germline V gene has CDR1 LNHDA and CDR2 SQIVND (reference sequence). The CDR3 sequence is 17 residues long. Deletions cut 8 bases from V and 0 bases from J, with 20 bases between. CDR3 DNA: TGTGCCAGTTCTTCAAGGGGCAGCGCAAACTCTGGAAACACCATATATTTT. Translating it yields CASSSRGSANSGNTIYF.

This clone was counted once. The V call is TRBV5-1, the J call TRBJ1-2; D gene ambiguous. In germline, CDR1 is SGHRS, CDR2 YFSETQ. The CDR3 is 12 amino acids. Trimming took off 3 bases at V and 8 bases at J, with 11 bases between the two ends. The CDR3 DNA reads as TGCGCCAGCAGCTCCAACTATGGGGGCTACACCTTC. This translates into CASSSNYGGYTF. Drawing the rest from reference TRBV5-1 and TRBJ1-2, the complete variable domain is KAGVTQTPRYLIKTRGQQVTLSCSPISGHRSVSWYQQTPGQGLQFLFEYFSETQRNKGNFPGRFSGRQFSNSRSEMNVSTLELGDSALYLCASSSNYGGYTFGSGTRLTVV.

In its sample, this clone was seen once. In nucleotides, the CDR3 is TGCGCCAGCAGCCCGGATCAGGGAAGGTCCGGGGAGCTGTTTTTT. Translating it yields CASSPDQGRSGELFF. This chain joins TRBV4-1 and TRBJ2-2; D is perhaps TRBD1 (5 bases). Between the trimmed V and J ends, which lost 4 bases and 6 bases, there was a span of 15 bases. The CDR3 has 15 amino acids. Germline lookup yields CDR1 MGHRA and CDR2 YSYEKL.

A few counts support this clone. In nucleotides, the CDR3 is TGTGCCAGCAGTAAACCGAGACAGTACGATCAGCCCCAGCATTTT. Translation gives CASSKPRQYDQPQHF. The rearrangement uses TRBV28 and TRBJ1-5; possibly TRBD1 for D (5 bases). V was shortened by 5 bases and J by 5 bases, with 16 bases between the two germline ends. CDR3 size: 15 residues. Germline CDR1 MDHEN, CDR2 SYDVKM.

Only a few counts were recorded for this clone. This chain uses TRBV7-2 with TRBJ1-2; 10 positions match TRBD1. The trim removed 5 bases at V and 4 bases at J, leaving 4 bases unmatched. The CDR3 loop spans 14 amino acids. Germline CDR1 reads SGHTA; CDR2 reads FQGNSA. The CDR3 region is CASSPWTGGYGYTF. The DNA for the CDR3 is TGTGCCAGCAGCCCATGGACAGGGGGCTATGGCTACACCTTC.

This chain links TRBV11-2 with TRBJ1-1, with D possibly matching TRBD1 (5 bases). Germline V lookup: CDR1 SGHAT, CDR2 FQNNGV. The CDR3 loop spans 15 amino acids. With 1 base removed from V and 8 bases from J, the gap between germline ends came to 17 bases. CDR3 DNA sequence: TGTGCCAGCAGCTTAGCAAGGGGCACCTTCTTCGAAGCTTTCTTT. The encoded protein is CASSLARGTFFEAFF.

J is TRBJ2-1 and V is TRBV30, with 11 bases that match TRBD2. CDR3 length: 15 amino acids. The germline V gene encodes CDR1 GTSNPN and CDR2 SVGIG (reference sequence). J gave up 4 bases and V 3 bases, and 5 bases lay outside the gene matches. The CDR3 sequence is CAWSRSGGAYNEQFF. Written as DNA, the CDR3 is TGTGCCTGGAGCCGTAGCGGGGGGGCTTACAATGAGCAGTTCTTC.

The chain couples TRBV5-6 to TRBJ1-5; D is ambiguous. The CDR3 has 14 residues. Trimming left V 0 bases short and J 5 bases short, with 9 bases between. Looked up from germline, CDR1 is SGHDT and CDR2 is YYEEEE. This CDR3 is CASSLAGGYQPQHF. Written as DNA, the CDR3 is TGTGCCAGCAGCTTGGCCGGAGGTTATCAGCCCCAGCATTTT. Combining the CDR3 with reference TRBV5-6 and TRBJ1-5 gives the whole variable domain DAGVTQSPTHLIKTRGQQVTLRCSPKSGHDTVSWYQQALGQGPQFIFQYYEEEERQRGNFPDRFSGHQFPNYSSELNVNALLLGDSALYLCASSLAGGYQPQHFGDGTRLSIL.

CDR3 amino acids: CASSDGGAPYGYTF. The CDR3 DNA reads TGTGCCAGCAGTGACGGGGGGGCGCCCTATGGCTACACCTTC. The V and J genes are TRBV6-4 and TRBJ1-2; D is possibly TRBD1 (6 bases). CDR1 MRHNA and CDR2 SNTAGT come from the germline V gene. With 2 bases removed from V and 4 bases from J, the gap between germline ends came to 11 bases. The CDR3 runs 14 residues.

CDR3 nucleotide sequence: TGTGCCAGCAGTGCCGGGACTAGCGGGGGGAGGGAGCAGTACTTC. It specifies CASSAGTSGGREQYF. This sequence joins TRBV2 and TRBJ2-7; TRBD2 matches 15 bases. Germline CDR1 SNHLY, CDR2 FYNNEI. The CDR3 extends over 15 amino acids. Trimming at V came to 4 bases and at J to 7 bases, leaving 5 bases not matched to a gene.

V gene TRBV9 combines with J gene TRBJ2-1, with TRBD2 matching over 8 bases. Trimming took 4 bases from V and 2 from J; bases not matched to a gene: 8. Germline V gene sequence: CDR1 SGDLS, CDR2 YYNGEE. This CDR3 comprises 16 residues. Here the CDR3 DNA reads TGTGCCAGCAGCCCCGCAGCGGGGGTAGCCTACAATGAGCAGTTCTTC. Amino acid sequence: CASSPAAGVAYNEQFF.

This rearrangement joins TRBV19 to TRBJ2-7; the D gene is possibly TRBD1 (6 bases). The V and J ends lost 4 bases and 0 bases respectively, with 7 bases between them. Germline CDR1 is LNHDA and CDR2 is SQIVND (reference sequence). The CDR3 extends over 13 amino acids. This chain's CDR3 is CASSRTASYEQYF. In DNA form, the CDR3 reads TGTGCCAGTAGTAGGACAGCCTCCTACGAGCAGTACTTC.

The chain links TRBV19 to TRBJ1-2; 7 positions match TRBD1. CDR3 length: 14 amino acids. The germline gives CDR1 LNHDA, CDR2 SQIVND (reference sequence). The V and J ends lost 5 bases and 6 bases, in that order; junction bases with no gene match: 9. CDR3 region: CASSFLRQGDGYTF. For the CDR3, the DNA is TGTGCCAGTAGTTTCCTGAGACAGGGAGATGGCTACACCTTC.

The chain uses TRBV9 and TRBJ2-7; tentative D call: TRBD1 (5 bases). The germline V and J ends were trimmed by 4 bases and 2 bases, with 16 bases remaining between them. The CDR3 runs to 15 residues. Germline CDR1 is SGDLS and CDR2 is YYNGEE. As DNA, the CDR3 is TGTGCCAGCAGCCAGCAGACAGTCCCTACCTACGAGCAGTACTTC. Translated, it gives CASSQQTVPTYEQYF.

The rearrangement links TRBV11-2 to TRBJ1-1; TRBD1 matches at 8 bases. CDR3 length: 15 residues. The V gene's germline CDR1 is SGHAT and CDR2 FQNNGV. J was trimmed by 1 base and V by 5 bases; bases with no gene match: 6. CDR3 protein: CASSTQTGENTEAFF. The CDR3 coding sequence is TGTGCCAGCAGCACTCAGACAGGGGAGAACACTGAAGCTTTCTTT.

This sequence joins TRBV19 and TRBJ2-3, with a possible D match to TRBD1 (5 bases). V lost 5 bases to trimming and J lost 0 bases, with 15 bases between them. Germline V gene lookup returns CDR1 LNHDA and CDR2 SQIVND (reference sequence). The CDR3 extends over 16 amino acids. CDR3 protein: CASSATGFPSTDTQYF. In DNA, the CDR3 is TGTGCCAGTAGTGCCACAGGCTTCCCTAGCACAGATACGCAGTATTTT.